This is a list of T cell receptor beta chains from one sample in a study of T cells in localized non-small cell lung cancer. Measured with immunoSEQ multiplex PCR; TCRdb has only the in-frame clones, and not every one. The sample lists 30,000 to 45,000 clones, around 94% occurring once. This specimen was peripheral blood, taken before any cancer treatment. All receptors derive from a female donor at least 60 years old with stage I lung adenocarcinoma. Each CDR3 is given with its conserved first and last residue. The D gene is left open where the match is weak. Size is stated for part of the rows, as once, few or many counts, or as a class when the clone is expanded.

V	D	J	size	CDR3	DNA
TRBV6-4	TRBD2	TRBJ2-3	NA	CASGLAGGPIDTQYF	TGTGCCAGCGGACTAGCGGGGGGGCCAATAGATACGCAGTATTTT
TRBV21-1	NA	TRBJ1-2	NA	CASSKFGVGQFYGYTF	TGTGCCAGCAGCAAATTTGGGGTCGGACAGTTCTATGGCTACACCTTC
TRBV11-3	NA	TRBJ2-1	NA	CASSLGVGEIAYNEQFF	TGTGCCAGCAGCTTAGGGGTGGGGGAGATAGCCTACAATGAGCAGTTCTTC
TRBV7-7	TRBD1	TRBJ1-1	few	CAVSKGQGQNTEAFF	TGTGCCGTATCCAAGGGACAGGGCCAGAACACTGAAGCTTTCTTT
TRBV29-1	NA	TRBJ2-3	NA	CSVDGNFTDTQYF	TGCAGCGTTGATGGTAACTTCACAGATACGCAGTATTTT
TRBV5-1	NA	TRBJ2-1	NA	CASSLARWGLSNNEQFF	TGCGCCAGCAGCTTGGCCCGGTGGGGTCTTTCCAACAATGAGCAGTTCTTC
TRBV2	TRBD1	TRBJ1-2	NA	CASRPGQGTYGYTF	TGTGCCAGCAGACCGGGACAGGGTACCTATGGCTACACCTTC
TRBV5-1	NA	TRBJ2-3	NA	CASSLSGWRGPPTDTQYF	TGCGCCAGCAGCTTAAGCGGTTGGCGGGGGCCCCCCACAGATACGCAGTATTTT
TRBV6-6	NA	TRBJ1-1	NA	CASSYSRNTEAFF	TGTGCCAGCAGTTACTCTAGGAACACTGAAGCTTTCTTT
TRBV18	NA	TRBJ1-1	NA	CASSPPRPNTEAFF	TGTGCCAGCTCACCACCTCGGCCGAACACTGAAGCTTTCTTT
TRBV5-1	NA	TRBJ2-1	NA	CASSLGGGAYNEQFF	TGCGCCAGCAGCTTGGGTGGGGGCGCCTACAATGAGCAGTTCTTC
TRBV28	NA	TRBJ2-5	NA	CASSFGSKTETQYF	TGTGCCAGCAGTTTTGGTTCAAAAACGGAGACCCAGTACTTC
TRBV2	NA	TRBJ1-6	few	CASGRDNSPLHF	TGTGCCAGCGGGAGGGATAATTCACCCCTCCACTTT
TRBV7-8	NA	TRBJ1-5	few	CASSLGRLMGQPQHF	TGTGCCAGCAGCTTAGGACGGCTAATGGGTCAGCCCCAGCATTTT
TRBV18	NA	TRBJ1-5	NA	CASSLRQTYSNQPQHF	TGTGCCAGCTCACTAAGACAGACCTATAGCAATCAGCCCCAGCATTTT
TRBV4-1	NA	TRBJ2-1	NA	CASSQDPNEQFF	TGCGCCAGCAGCCAAGATCCCAATGAGCAGTTCTTC
TRBV11-2	NA	TRBJ1-1	NA	CAGRGLNTEAFF	TGTGCCGGGCGGGGATTGAACACTGAAGCTTTCTTT
TRBV2	NA	TRBJ2-2	NA	CASSVETGELFF	TGTGCCAGCAGTGTTGAAACCGGGGAGCTGTTTTTT
TRBV5-1	NA	TRBJ2-2	NA	CASSLLQGTGELFF	TGCGCCAGCAGCTTGCTTCAGGGAACAGGGGAGCTGTTTTTT
TRBV5-4	NA	TRBJ1-2	NA	CASSWEQGDGYTF	TGTGCCAGCAGCTGGGAACAGGGAGATGGCTACACCTTC
TRBV28	NA	TRBJ1-3	NA	CASSPRPHVRAGNTIYF	TGTGCCAGCAGTCCCAGGCCTCATGTGAGGGCTGGAAACACCATATATTTT
TRBV7-9	TRBD1	TRBJ1-2	NA	CASSTGGMGYGYTF	TGTGCCAGCAGCACAGGGGGAATGGGGTATGGCTACACCTTC
TRBV11-2	TRBD1	TRBJ1-2	once	CASSQGGATHYGYTF	TGTGCCAGCAGCCAGGGGGGAGCAACGCACTATGGCTACACCTTC
TRBV14	NA	TRBJ1-4	NA	CASSRSFNEKLFF	TGTGCCAGCAGCCGAAGTTTTAATGAAAAACTGTTTTTT
TRBV15	NA	TRBJ1-2	NA	CATSGGSNYGYTF	TGTGCCACCAGCGGGGGATCTAACTATGGCTACACCTTC
TRBV5-4	NA	TRBJ2-3	NA	CASSAPRFGVFSTDTQYF	TGTGCCAGCAGCGCTCCGCGGTTCGGGGTTTTTAGCACAGATACGCAGTATTTT
TRBV11-2	TRBD1	TRBJ1-1	NA	CASSPTGGTEAFF	TGTGCCAGCAGCCCTACAGGGGGCACTGAAGCTTTCTTT
TRBV5-1	TRBD1	TRBJ1-3	NA	CASSLAPPQGYSGNTIYF	TGCGCCAGCAGCTTGGCCCCACCACAGGGGTACTCTGGAAACACCATATATTTT
TRBV6-6	NA	TRBJ1-3	once	CASSYGTVSGNTIYF	TGTGCCAGCAGTTACGGGACGGTCTCTGGAAACACCATATATTTT
TRBV11-3	TRBD2	TRBJ2-2	NA	CASSLVLAGGELFF	TGTGCCAGCAGCTTAGTACTAGCGGGCGGGGAGCTGTTTTTT
TRBV6-6	NA	TRBJ1-3	once	CASSRRADSGNTIYF	TGTGCCAGCAGTCGCCGAGCAGACTCTGGAAACACCATATATTTT
TRBV27	NA	TRBJ1-2	NA	CASSAPGHLGYTF	TGTGCCAGCAGTGCACCGGGACACTTGGGCTACACCTTC
TRBV28	TRBD1	TRBJ2-1	NA	CASSLGQGTYNEQFF	TGTGCCAGCAGTTTGGGACAGGGGACCTACAATGAGCAGTTCTTC
TRBV5-4	TRBD1	TRBJ1-2	NA	CASSLGQGYNGYTF	TGTGCCAGCAGCTTGGGACAGGGTTATAATGGCTACACCTTC
TRBV14	NA	TRBJ2-3	NA	CASSQGAGYVWTHSDTQYF	TGTGCCAGCAGCCAGGGGGCCGGGTATGTCTGGACTCACAGTGATACGCAGTATTTT
TRBV28	NA	TRBJ1-3	NA	CASSSPGQKYTIYF	TGTGCCAGCAGTTCACCGGGTCAAAAGTACACCATATATTTT
TRBV7-9	NA	TRBJ1-5	NA	CASSSPGAGTGGQPQHF	TGTGCCAGCAGCTCCCCTGGGGCGGGGACGGGCGGTCAGCCCCAGCATTTT
TRBV28	TRBD1	TRBJ2-3	NA	CASRDSVTDTQYF	TGTGCCAGCCGGGACAGTGTCACAGATACGCAGTATTTT
TRBV21-1	NA	TRBJ1-2	NA	CASSNTPRLGCGYTF	TGTGCCAGCAGCAACACCCCGCGGTTGGGCTGTGGCTACACCTTC
TRBV19	NA	TRBJ1-1	NA	CASSRQLNTEAFF	TGTGCCAGTAGTAGACAATTGAACACTGAAGCTTTCTTT
TRBV11-2	NA	TRBJ2-2	NA	CASSSGTIRVGELFF	TGTGCCAGCAGCTCCGGGACCATCCGGGTCGGGGAGCTGTTTTTT
TRBV7-6	NA	TRBJ1-2	NA	CASSPQSPLYGYTF	TGTGCCAGCAGCCCACAAAGTCCCTTATATGGCTACACCTTC
TRBV9	TRBD2	TRBJ2-5	NA	CASSLGTSGGWETQYF	TGTGCCAGCAGCCTCGGGACTAGCGGGGGTTGGGAGACCCAGTACTTC
TRBV6-1	TRBD1	TRBJ1-2	NA	CASNHDRGDYGYTF	TGTGCCAGCAACCATGACAGGGGAGACTATGGCTACACCTTC
TRBV7-2	TRBD1	TRBJ1-6	once	CASSLRQGNSPLHF	TGTGCCAGCAGCCTCCGACAGGGGAATTCACCCCTCCACTTT
TRBV7-8	TRBD2	TRBJ2-1	NA	CASSSLTSGGAYEQFF	TGTGCCAGCAGCTCCCTGACTAGCGGGGGGGCCTATGAGCAGTTCTTC
TRBV28	NA	TRBJ2-2	NA	CASSLQGTNTGELFF	TGTGCCAGCAGTTTACAGGGAACTAACACCGGGGAGCTGTTTTTT
TRBV21-1	NA	TRBJ2-3	once	CASSKWVATDTQYF	TGTGCCAGCAGCAAATGGGTCGCGACAGATACGCAGTATTTT
TRBV7-2	NA	TRBJ1-2	NA	CASSFAVSNYGYTF	TGTGCCAGCAGCTTTGCCGTATCTAACTATGGCTACACCTTC
TRBV5-1	NA	TRBJ2-3	NA	CASSFAVPLYGGSDTQYF	TGCGCCAGCAGCTTCGCGGTTCCGCTATATGGGGGTTCAGATACGCAGTATTTT
TRBV11-2	NA	TRBJ2-1	NA	CASSLLRNEQFF	TGTGCCAGCAGCTTACTTCGAAATGAGCAGTTCTTC
TRBV7-3	NA	TRBJ2-3	NA	CASSSDSPIGTDTQYF	TGTGCCAGCAGCTCGGACAGTCCCATTGGGACAGATACGCAGTATTTT
TRBV6-6	NA	TRBJ1-2	NA	CASRKQGSGYGYTF	TGTGCCAGCAGGAAGCAGGGATCAGGGTATGGCTACACCTTC
TRBV19	NA	TRBJ1-4	once	CASRVGSTNEKLFF	TGTGCCAGTAGGGTCGGGTCGACTAATGAAAAACTGTTTTTT
TRBV4-2	NA	TRBJ2-1	NA	CASSPQGGSGNEQFF	TGTGCCAGCAGCCCACAGGGGGGGTCTGGCAATGAGCAGTTCTTC
TRBV5-4	NA	TRBJ1-6	NA	CASRAGASSYNSPLHF	TGTGCCAGCAGGGCCGGTGCTAGCTCCTATAATTCACCCCTCCACTTT
TRBV20-1	NA	TRBJ1-2	NA	CSTHAGYGYTF	TGCAGTACCCACGCGGGGTATGGCTACACCTTC
TRBV19	TRBD1	TRBJ1-6	NA	CASSSALPDRATNSPLHF	TGTGCCAGTAGTTCCGCCCTTCCAGACAGGGCGACCAATTCACCCCTCCACTTT
TRBV11-1	NA	TRBJ1-3	NA	CASSFGVATGNTIYF	TGTGCCAGCAGCTTTGGCGTGGCGACTGGAAACACCATATATTTT
TRBV19	NA	TRBJ2-3	NA	CASRVDTRSTDTQYF	TGTGCCAGTAGGGTGGATACCCGTAGCACAGATACGCAGTATTTT